The T cell receptor (beta chain) described here comes from a study of regulatory T cells in long-lasting Graves disease. Trimming took 3 bases from V and 5 from J; bases not matched to a gene: 6. The CDR3 totals 14 residues. Looked up from germline, CDR1 is MNHEY and CDR2 is SMNVEV (reference sequence). Time point of the sample: newly diagnosed GD, antithyroid drugs for less than 3 months. Following extraction of RNA from PBMCs, that RNA was used to make the TCR library. Study-wide findings and caveats: The analysis examined peripheral blood only and excluded thyroid tissue.

Combining iRepertoire HTBI primers with Arm-PCR of CDR3 regions, the authors built TCR beta libraries. Each CDR3 protein is one row after TCRdb ran MiXCR on the multiplex PCR reads. The sample holds a few hundred thousand distinct CDR3 sequences, 16% seen once. This clonotype was counted ten times or more. The target antigen is unknown. The same specimen was also included in a second study, on T cells in Graves' hyperthyroidism and ophthalmopathy. According to that study: An initial round of RT-PCR targeting the TCR CDR3 relied on the HTBI primer set. The blood repertoire included most of the expanded thyroid clonotypes above 0.001.

Sequencing was performed on peripheral blood mononuclear cells (PBMCs), taken at new diagnosis, from a patient treated with antithyroid drugs. This sequence joins TRBV27 and TRBJ2-5, with 7 positions matching TRBD2. The clonotype originates from a man between 40 and 49 years old with Graves disease. CDR3 sequence reads: CASSFRAGEETQYF. In DNA form, the CDR3 reads TGTGCCAGCAGTTTTAGGGCGGGGGAGGAGACCCAGTACTTC.